Listed below are T cell receptor beta chains from one sample, sequenced in a study of T cells in Graves' hyperthyroidism and ophthalmopathy. TCRdb itself ran the multiplex PCR reads through MiXCR, one entry per CDR3 protein. The table records some 440,000 distinct CDR3 sequences, around 16% of them present only once. The sample comprised blood. Receptors originate from a woman younger than 35 with Graves' hyperthyroidism. CDR3s include the opening cysteine and the closing phenylalanine or tryptophan. Each record gives: J gene, V gene, clone size, D gene, CDR3 DNA, CDR3 protein. D genes are given only for firm matches. Size values are once, few and many counts, or a class for expanded clones, and some rows have none.

j_call: TRBJ2-2; v_call: TRBV28; clone_size: few; d_call: TRBD2; cdr3_nt: TGTGCCAGCACCCCGACTAGCGGGGGGGCTCACACCGGGGAGCTGTTTTTT; cdr3_aa: CASTPTSGGAHTGELFF
j_call: TRBJ1-1; v_call: TRBV6-2/TRBV6-3; clone_size: NA; d_call: NA; cdr3_nt: TGTGCCAGCAGTTATCAAACAGGTGAAGCTTTCTTT; cdr3_aa: CASSYQTGEAFF
j_call: TRBJ2-7; v_call: TRBV20-1; clone_size: NA; d_call: NA; cdr3_nt: TGCAGTGCTAGCCGGGGATTCTCCTACGAGCAGTACTTC; cdr3_aa: CSASRGFSYEQYF
j_call: TRBJ2-2; v_call: TRBV3-1; clone_size: many; d_call: NA; cdr3_nt: TGTGCCAGCAGCCAAGTAGAGTCTGCCGGGGAGCTGTTTTTT; cdr3_aa: CASSQVESAGELFF
j_call: TRBJ1-1; v_call: TRBV10-3; clone_size: many; d_call: NA; cdr3_nt: TGTGCCATCAGTGAGTATCAGAACACTGAAGCTTTCTTT; cdr3_aa: CAISEYQNTEAFF
j_call: TRBJ2-2; v_call: TRBV7-3; clone_size: few; d_call: TRBD2; cdr3_nt: TGTGCCAGCAGCCGGAAAAGCGGGAGGGCCGCAAACACCGGGGAGCTGTTTTTT; cdr3_aa: CASSRKSGRAANTGELFF
j_call: TRBJ2-7; v_call: TRBV7-3; clone_size: many; d_call: TRBD2; cdr3_nt: TGTGCCAGCAGCCGACTAGCGGGAGGGCCTTACGAGCAGTACTTC; cdr3_aa: CASSRLAGGPYEQYF
j_call: TRBJ2-7; v_call: TRBV15; clone_size: NA; d_call: NA; cdr3_nt: TGTGCCACCAGCAGAGAAGGGGGACCCCAGGACGAGCAGTACTTC; cdr3_aa: CATSREGGPQDEQYF
j_call: TRBJ1-6; v_call: TRBV7-2; clone_size: NA; d_call: NA; cdr3_nt: TGTGCCAGCAGCTTCCCAATAGGGCTGGATAATTCACCCCTCCACTTT; cdr3_aa: CASSFPIGLDNSPLHF
j_call: TRBJ1-2; v_call: TRBV7-2; clone_size: few; d_call: TRBD1; cdr3_nt: TGTGCCAGCAGCTTGTCCCAGGCAGGGGGACATCTTGGCTACACCTTC; cdr3_aa: CASSLSQAGGHLGYTF
j_call: TRBJ2-7; v_call: TRBV5-1; clone_size: many; d_call: TRBD1; cdr3_nt: TGCGCCAGCAGCTTAAGGGACAGTGCCTACGAGCAGTACTTC; cdr3_aa: CASSLRDSAYEQYF
j_call: TRBJ2-7; v_call: TRBV2; clone_size: few; d_call: NA; cdr3_nt: TGTGCCAGCAGGAGGGGGATGGGGGAGCAGTACTTC; cdr3_aa: CASRRGMGEQYF
j_call: TRBJ1-1; v_call: TRBV5-1; clone_size: NA; d_call: TRBD1; cdr3_nt: TGCGCCAGCAGCTTTGGACAGGGGGCTCGGACTGAAGCTTTCTTT; cdr3_aa: CASSFGQGARTEAFF
j_call: TRBJ2-7; v_call: TRBV3-1; clone_size: many; d_call: TRBD1; cdr3_nt: TGTGCCAGCAGCCAAGAGGGAATGTGGACAGGGGGCCAGCAGTACTTC; cdr3_aa: CASSQEGMWTGGQQYF
j_call: TRBJ1-1; v_call: TRBV5-1; clone_size: NA; d_call: NA; cdr3_nt: TGCGCCAGCAGCACCTACGGGGACACTGAAGCTTTCTTT; cdr3_aa: CASSTYGDTEAFF
j_call: TRBJ2-6; v_call: TRBV4-3; clone_size: NA; d_call: NA; cdr3_nt: TGCGCCAGCAGCCAGGGACGGAGTCTCTCTGGGGCCAACGTCCTGACTTTC; cdr3_aa: CASSQGRSLSGANVLTF